This TCR beta chain was obtained from a study of blood T cell repertoires in COVID-19. About the research overall: Acute and convalescent COVID-19 specimens originated in the United States, Italy and Spain.

Germline V gives CDR1 SGDLS, CDR2 YYNGEE. Trimming removed 3 bases at V and 7 bases at J, with 14 bases between. This CDR3 is 14 amino acids long. Seattle patients were enrolled while actively infected and followed longitudinally. In the study's own analysis: For nucleated cells, counts were estimated from reference gene primer amplification. Produced via immunoSEQ multiplex PCR; TCRdb's table is partial and in-frame only. The V and J calls and clone size come from that table; D and trimming were worked out from the DNA. The sample has roughly 170,000 clones, around nine tenths seen once; the top ten hold around 13%.

The clonotype was recovered from a woman in her 70s with COVID-19, enrolled during active disease. Sample: peripheral blood. This rearrangement joins TRBV9 to TRBJ2-1; TRBD2 might be the D (6 bases). This chain's CDR3 is CASSEGGIWNEQFF. The CDR3 DNA reads as TGTGCCAGCAGCGAGGGCGGGATCTGGAATGAGCAGTTCTTC.